The present T cell receptor (beta chain) was sequenced within a study of control samples from healthy donors and cancer patients. Per germline, CDR1 SNHLY and CDR2 FYNNEI. This CDR3 is 14 amino acids long. V was pared by 2 bases and J by 1 base, with 8 bases between. Assay used: immunoSEQ multiplex PCR; TCRdb lists only in-frame clones, some missing. This table has some 140,000 clones, approximately 93% appearing once. Sequenced input: blood. The chain recombines TRBV2 with TRBJ1-1, with D uncertain. This receptor was obtained from a man aged 35 to 55 in good health. CDR3 protein: CASSETPGNTEAFF. In nucleotides, the CDR3 is TGTGCCAGCAGTGAAACTCCAGGGAACACTGAAGCTTTCTTT.